This paragraph reports one T cell receptor (beta chain). Original processing methods: Amplification with reference gene primers provided the estimates of nucleated cell counts. TCRdb keeps only in-frame clones here, not all; method: immunoSEQ multiplex PCR. D and trimming were read from the DNA, whereas the V and J calls and clone size are those reported in that table. The sample has around 300,000 clones, around nine tenths seen once; the top ten hold 4%. Germline V CDR1 and CDR2: SGHTA, FQGTGA. The CDR3 has 15 residues. V lost 8 bases and J 1 base, leaving 15 bases between the germline ends. The data belong to a study of blood T cell repertoires in COVID-19. As for the study in general: The United States, Italy and Spain supplied acute and convalescent COVID-19 samples. Sources were T cells, B-cell-depleted T cells, or PBMCs; the material itself was cDNA or gDNA.

The gene calls are TRBV7-3 and TRBJ2-1, with D tentatively TRBD2 (6 bases). The receptor was isolated from a woman aged 45-59 years with active or convalescent COVID-19. Sequencing was done on a sample of peripheral blood. As DNA, the CDR3 is TGTGCCAGCGGTCCCGGGACTGGGTCCTACAATGAGCAGTTCTTC. Its translation: CASGPGTGSYNEQFF.